The next 3 T cell receptor beta chains were all read from a single sample in a study of cytomegalovirus exposure and HLA in healthy donors. Both 60 Vbeta primers and 13 Jbeta primers went into the PCR. Using immunoSEQ multiplex PCR, the repertoire was profiled, and TCRdb retains in-frame clones only, with some absent. Here the sample spans roughly 200,000 clones, 65% to 80% being singletons. The specimen was PBMCs. All receptors derive from a woman in her 30s in good health and CMV-seropositive.

The chain carries TRBV29-1 and TRBJ1-5; TRBD1 agrees at 7 bases. The junction had 3 bases not matched to a gene; V was cut back by 6 bases and J by 4 bases. The V gene's germline CDR1 is SQVTM and CDR2 ANQGSEA. This CDR3 comprises 12 residues. CDR3: CSVRDSNQPQHF. CDR3 sequence (DNA): TGCAGCGTCCGGGACAGTAATCAGCCCCAGCATTTT.

This chain uses TRBV11-2 with TRBJ2-7, with 8 nucleotides matching TRBD1. The CDR3 has 13 residues. Trimming removed 5 bases from V and 3 bases from J; junction bases left unmatched: 3. Germline V lookup: CDR1 SGHAT, CDR2 FQNNGV. Written as DNA, the CDR3 is TGTGCCAGCAGCCTCACAGGGGGCTACGAGCAGTACTTC. This encodes CASSLTGGYEQYF.

The rearrangement uses TRBV2 and TRBJ1-4, with D tentatively TRBD1 (5 bases). Trimming stripped 6 bases from V and 1 base from J, with 9 bases between. Germline V gene data show CDR1 as SNHLY and CDR2 as FYNNEI. The CDR3 is made up of 14 amino acids. In nucleotides, the CDR3 is TGTGCCAGCAGCCCCCAGGGAACTAATGAAAAACTGTTTTTT. Amino acids: CASSPQGTNEKLFF.